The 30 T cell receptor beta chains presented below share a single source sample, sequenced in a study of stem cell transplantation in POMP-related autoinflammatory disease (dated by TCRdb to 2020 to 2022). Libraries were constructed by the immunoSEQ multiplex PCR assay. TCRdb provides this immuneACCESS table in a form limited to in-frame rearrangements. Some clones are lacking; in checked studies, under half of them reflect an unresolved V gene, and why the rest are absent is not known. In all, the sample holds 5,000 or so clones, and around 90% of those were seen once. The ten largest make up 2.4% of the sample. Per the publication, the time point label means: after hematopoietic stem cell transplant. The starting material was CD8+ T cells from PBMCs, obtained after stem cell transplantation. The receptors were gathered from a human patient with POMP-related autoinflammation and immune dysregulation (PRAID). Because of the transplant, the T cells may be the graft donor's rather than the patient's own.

As DNA, the CDR3 is TGTGCCAGCTCACCCGGGGGAAATTCACCCCTCCACTTT. Translated, it gives CASSPGGNSPLHF. V and J are TRBV18 and TRBJ1-6; the D gene is possibly TRBD1 (5 bases). Deletions cut 3 bases from V and 7 bases from J, with 7 bases between. From germline, CDR1 is KGHSH and CDR2 LQKENI. This CDR3 has 13 residues.

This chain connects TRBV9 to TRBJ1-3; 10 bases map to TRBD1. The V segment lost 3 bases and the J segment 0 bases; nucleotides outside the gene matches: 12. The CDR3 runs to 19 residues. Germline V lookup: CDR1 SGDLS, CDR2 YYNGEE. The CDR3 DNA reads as TGTGCCAGCAGCGGTCAGAGTACCGGGACAGGGGCCTCTGGAAACACCATATATTTT. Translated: CASSGQSTGTGASGNTIYF.

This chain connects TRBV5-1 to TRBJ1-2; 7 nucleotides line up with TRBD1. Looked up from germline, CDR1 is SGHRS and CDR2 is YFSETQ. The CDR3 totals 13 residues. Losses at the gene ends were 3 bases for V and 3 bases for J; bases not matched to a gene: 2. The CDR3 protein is CASSSGTDYGYTF. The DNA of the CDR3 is TGCGCCAGCAGCTCCGGGACAGACTATGGCTACACCTTC.

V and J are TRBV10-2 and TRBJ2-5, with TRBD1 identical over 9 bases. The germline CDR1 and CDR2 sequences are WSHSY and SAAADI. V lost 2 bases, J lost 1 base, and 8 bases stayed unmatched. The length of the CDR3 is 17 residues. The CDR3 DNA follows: TGCGCCAGCAGTGAGAAGGGACAGGGAATGACCCAAGAGACCCAGTACTTC. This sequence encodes CASSEKGQGMTQETQYF.

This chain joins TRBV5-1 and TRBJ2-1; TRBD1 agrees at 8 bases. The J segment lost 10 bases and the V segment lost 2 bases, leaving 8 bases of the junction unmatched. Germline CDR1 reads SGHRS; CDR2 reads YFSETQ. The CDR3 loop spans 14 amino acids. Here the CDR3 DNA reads TGCGCCAGCAGCTTAGGGACAGGAATCGAGGAGCAGTTCTTC. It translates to CASSLGTGIEEQFF.

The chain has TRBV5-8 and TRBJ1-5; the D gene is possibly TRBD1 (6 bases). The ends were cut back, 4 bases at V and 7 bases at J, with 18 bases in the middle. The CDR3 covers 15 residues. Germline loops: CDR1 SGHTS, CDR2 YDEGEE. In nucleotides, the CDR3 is TGTGCCAGCAGCCTGGGCGGCAGGGGTGGGCAGCCCCAGCATTTT. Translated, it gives CASSLGGRGGQPQHF.

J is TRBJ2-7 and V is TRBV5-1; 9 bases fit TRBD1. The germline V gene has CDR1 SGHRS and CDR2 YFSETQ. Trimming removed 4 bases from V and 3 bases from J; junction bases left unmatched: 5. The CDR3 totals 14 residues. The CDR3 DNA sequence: TGCGCCAGCAGCGCGGGACAGGGAATCTACGAGCAGTACTTC. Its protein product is CASSAGQGIYEQYF.

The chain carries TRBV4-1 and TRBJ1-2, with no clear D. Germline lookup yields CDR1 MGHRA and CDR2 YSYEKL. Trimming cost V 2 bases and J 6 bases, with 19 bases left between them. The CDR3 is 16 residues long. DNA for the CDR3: TGCGCCAGCAGCCAACCCTTTCGGCGGGGTCGCGATGGCTACACCTTC. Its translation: CASSQPFRRGRDGYTF.

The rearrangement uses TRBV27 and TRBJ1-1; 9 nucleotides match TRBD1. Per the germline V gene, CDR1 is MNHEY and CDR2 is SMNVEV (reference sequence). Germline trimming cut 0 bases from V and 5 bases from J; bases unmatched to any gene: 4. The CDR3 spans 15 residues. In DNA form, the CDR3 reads TGTGCCAGCAGTTTATCGAAACAGGGGGCGACTGAAGCTTTCTTT. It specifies CASSLSKQGATEAFF.

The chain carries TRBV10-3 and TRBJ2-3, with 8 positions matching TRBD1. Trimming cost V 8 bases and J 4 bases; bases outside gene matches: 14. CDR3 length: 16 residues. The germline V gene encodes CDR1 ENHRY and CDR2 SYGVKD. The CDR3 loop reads CAIGVAGQGVADTQYF. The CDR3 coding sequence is TGTGCCATCGGGGTCGCTGGACAGGGAGTCGCAGATACGCAGTATTTT.

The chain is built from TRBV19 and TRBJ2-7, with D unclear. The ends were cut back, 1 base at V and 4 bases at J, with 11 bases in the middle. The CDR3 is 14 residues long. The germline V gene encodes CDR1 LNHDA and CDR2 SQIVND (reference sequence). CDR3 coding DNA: TGTGCCAGTAGTATAGCCCCTGGAACGTACGAGCAGTACTTC. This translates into CASSIAPGTYEQYF. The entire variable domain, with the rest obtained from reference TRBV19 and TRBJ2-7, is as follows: DGGITQSPKYLFRKEGQNVTLSCEQNLNHDAMYWYRQDPGQGLRLIYYSQIVNDFQKGDIAEGYSVSREKKESFPLTVTSAQKNPTAFYLCASSIAPGTYEQYFGPGTRLTVT.

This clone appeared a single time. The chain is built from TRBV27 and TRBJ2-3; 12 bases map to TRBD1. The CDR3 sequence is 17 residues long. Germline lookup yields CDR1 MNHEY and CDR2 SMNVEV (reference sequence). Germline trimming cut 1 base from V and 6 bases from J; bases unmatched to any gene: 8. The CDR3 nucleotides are TGTGCCAGCAGTTTATTACCGGGACAGGGGGCTTACGATACGCAGTATTTT. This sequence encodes CASSLLPGQGAYDTQYF.

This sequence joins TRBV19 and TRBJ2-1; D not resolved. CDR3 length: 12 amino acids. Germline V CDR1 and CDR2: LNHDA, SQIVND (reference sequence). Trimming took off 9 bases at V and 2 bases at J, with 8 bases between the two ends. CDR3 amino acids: CASAQPYNEQFF. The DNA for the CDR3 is TGTGCCAGCGCGCAGCCCTACAATGAGCAGTTCTTC.

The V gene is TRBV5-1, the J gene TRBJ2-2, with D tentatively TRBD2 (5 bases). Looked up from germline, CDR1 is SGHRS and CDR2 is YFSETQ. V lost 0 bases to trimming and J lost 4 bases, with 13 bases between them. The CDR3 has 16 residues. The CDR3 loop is CASSLGRFGSTGELFF. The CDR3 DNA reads TGCGCCAGCAGCTTGGGCAGGTTTGGGAGCACCGGGGAGCTGTTTTTT.

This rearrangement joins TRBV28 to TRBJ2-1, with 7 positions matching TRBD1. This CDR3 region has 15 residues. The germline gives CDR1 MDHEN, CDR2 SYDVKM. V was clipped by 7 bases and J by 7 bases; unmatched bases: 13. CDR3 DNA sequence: TGTGCCAGCAAGCTGACAGGGAGCTTGTGGAATGAGCAGTTCTTC. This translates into CASKLTGSLWNEQFF.

CDR3 DNA sequence: TGTGCCAGCAGCACGTGGGACAGGGGGAATGAGCAGTTCTTC. Its protein product is CASSTWDRGNEQFF. The genes are TRBV9 and TRBJ2-1; 11 bases align to TRBD1. There are 14 residues in the CDR3. Germline V gene lookup returns CDR1 SGDLS and CDR2 YYNGEE. The V segment lost 4 bases and the J segment 7 bases; nucleotides outside the gene matches: 4.

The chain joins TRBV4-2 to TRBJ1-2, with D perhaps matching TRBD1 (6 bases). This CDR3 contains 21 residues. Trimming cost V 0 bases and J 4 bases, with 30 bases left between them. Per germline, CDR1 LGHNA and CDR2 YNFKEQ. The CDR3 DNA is TGTGCCAGCAGCCAAGATTCATTGGAGTTTGTGGACAGCGAGGCCTTCTATGGCTACACCTTC. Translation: CASSQDSLEFVDSEAFYGYTF.

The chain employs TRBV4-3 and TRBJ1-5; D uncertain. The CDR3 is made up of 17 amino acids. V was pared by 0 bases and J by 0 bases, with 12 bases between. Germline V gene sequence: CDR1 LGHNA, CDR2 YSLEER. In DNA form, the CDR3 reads TGCGCCAGCAGCCAAGATATTCACGAGTATAGCAATCAGCCCCAGCATTTT. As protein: CASSQDIHEYSNQPQHF.

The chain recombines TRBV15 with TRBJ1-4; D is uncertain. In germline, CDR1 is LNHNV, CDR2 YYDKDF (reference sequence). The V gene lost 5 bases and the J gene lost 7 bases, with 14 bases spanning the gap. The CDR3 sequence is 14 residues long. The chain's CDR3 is CATSDRRRGEKLFF. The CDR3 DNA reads TGTGCCACCAGCGACCGCCGGCGGGGTGAAAAACTGTTTTTT.

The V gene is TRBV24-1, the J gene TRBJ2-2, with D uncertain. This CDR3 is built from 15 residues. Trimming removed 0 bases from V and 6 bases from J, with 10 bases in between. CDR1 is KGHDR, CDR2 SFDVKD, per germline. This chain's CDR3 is CATSDLDMWSGELFF. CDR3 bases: TGTGCCACCAGTGATTTGGATATGTGGTCCGGGGAGCTGTTTTTT.

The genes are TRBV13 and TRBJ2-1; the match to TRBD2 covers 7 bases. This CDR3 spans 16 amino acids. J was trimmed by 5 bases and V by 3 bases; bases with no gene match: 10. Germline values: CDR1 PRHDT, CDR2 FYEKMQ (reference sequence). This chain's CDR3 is CASSFRLAGGHNEQFF. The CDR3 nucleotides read TGTGCCAGCAGCTTTAGACTAGCCGGCGGGCACAATGAGCAGTTCTTC.

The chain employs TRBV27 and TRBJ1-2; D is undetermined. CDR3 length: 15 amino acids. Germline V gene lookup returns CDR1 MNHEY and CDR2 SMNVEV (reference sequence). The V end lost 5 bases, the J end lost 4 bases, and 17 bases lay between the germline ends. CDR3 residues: CASSPMTGYSYGYTF. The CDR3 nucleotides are TGTGCCAGCAGTCCAATGACCGGCTACTCCTATGGCTACACCTTC.

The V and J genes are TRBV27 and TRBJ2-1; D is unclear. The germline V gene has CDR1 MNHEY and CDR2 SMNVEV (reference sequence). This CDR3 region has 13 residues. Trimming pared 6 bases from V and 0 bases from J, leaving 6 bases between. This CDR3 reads CASRKSSYNEQFF. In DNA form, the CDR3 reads TGTGCCAGCAGAAAGAGCTCCTACAATGAGCAGTTCTTC.

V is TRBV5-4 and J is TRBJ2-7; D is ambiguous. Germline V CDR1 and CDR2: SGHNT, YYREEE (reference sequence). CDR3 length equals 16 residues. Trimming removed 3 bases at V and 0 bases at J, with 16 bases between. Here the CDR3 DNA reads TGTGCCAGCAGCTCGAATGCGGATTATGTCTCCTACGAGCAGTACTTC. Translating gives CASSSNADYVSYEQYF.

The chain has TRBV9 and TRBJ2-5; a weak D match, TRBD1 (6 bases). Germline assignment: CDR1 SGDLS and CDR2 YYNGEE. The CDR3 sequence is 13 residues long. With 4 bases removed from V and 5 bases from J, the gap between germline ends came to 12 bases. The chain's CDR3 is CASSPGDTETQYF. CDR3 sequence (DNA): TGTGCCAGCAGCCCAGGGGATACGGAGACCCAGTACTTC.

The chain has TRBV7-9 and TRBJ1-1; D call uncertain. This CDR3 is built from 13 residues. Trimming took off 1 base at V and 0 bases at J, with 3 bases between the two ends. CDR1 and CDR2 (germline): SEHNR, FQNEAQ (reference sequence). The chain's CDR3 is CASSLEVNTEAFF. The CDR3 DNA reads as TGTGCCAGCAGCTTAGAGGTGAACACTGAAGCTTTCTTT.

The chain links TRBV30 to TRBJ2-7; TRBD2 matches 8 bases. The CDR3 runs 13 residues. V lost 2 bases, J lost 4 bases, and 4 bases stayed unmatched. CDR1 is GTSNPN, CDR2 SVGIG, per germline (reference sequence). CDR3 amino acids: CAWSPTSGYEQYF. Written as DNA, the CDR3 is TGTGCCTGGAGTCCCACTAGCGGTTACGAGCAGTACTTC.

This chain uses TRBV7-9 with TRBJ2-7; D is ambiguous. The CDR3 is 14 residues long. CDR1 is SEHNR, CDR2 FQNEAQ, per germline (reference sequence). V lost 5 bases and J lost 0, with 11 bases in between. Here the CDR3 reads CASSPPGSSYEQYF. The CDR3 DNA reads TGTGCCAGCAGCCCCCCGGGCAGCTCCTACGAGCAGTACTTC.

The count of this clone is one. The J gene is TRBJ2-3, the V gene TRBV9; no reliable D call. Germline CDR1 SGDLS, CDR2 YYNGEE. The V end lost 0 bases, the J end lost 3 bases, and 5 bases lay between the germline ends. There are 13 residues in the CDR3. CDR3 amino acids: CASSVDWTDTQYF. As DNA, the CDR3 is TGTGCCAGCAGCGTAGACTGGACAGATACGCAGTATTTT.

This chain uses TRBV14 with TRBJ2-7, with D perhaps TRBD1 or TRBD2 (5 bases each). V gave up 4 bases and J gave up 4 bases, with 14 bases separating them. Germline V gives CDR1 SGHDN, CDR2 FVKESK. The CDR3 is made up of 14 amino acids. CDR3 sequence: CASSLRGVTYEQYF. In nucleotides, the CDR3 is TGTGCCAGCAGCCTCCGAGGGGTTACGTACGAGCAGTACTTC.